A single sample is the source of the 5 T cell receptor beta chains below, sequenced in a study of T cell responses to AZD1222 COVID-19 vaccine. Assay: immunoSEQ multiplex PCR; the TCRdb copy retains only in-frame clones and omits some. The table lists around 46,000 clones, about 91% of them singletons. The specimen comprised peripheral blood, sampled 28 days after the second AZD1222 dose. The receptors were gathered from an adult who received the AZD1222 COVID-19 vaccine.

The rearrangement links TRBV9 to TRBJ1-1; the match to TRBD1 covers 10 bases. From germline, CDR1 is SGDLS and CDR2 YYNGEE. The CDR3 spans 14 residues. Trimming at V came to 4 bases and at J to 6 bases, leaving 6 bases not matched to a gene. This chain's CDR3 is CASSLTGGLAEAFF. The CDR3 DNA reads as TGTGCCAGCAGCCTGACAGGGGGCTTGGCTGAAGCTTTCTTT.

The chain combines TRBV5-1 with TRBJ2-7; 8 nucleotides align to TRBD1. This CDR3 region has 14 residues. Per the germline V gene, CDR1 is SGHRS and CDR2 is YFSETQ. With V trimmed by 4 bases and J by 0 bases, 3 bases remained unmatched. The CDR3 protein is CASSGQGVSYEQYF. Here the CDR3 DNA reads TGCGCCAGCAGCGGACAGGGAGTCTCCTACGAGCAGTACTTC.

This chain connects TRBV28 to TRBJ2-5, with 8 positions matching TRBD2. The CDR3 sequence is 16 residues long. Looked up from germline, CDR1 is MDHEN and CDR2 is SYDVKM. Losses at the gene ends were 4 bases for V and 3 bases for J; bases not matched to a gene: 10. CDR3 amino acids: CASSSIGREVEETQYF. The CDR3 DNA reads as TGTGCCAGCAGTTCCATAGGGCGGGAGGTTGAAGAGACCCAGTACTTC.

This chain links TRBV7-2 with TRBJ2-1, with D tentatively TRBD1 or TRBD2 (6 bases each). The V gene lost 4 bases and the J gene lost 10 bases, with 14 bases spanning the gap. Germline V gives CDR1 SGHTA, CDR2 FQGNSA. CDR3 length: 13 amino acids. DNA of the CDR3: TGTGCCAGCAGCTCGAGGGGGACTTGGGAGCAGTTCTTC. As protein: CASSSRGTWEQFF.

The V and J genes are TRBV4-2 and TRBJ1-5, with D unclear. CDR1 is LGHNA and CDR2 is YNFKEQ in the germline V gene. The CDR3 contains 12 residues. V lost 0 bases, J lost 7 bases, and 4 bases lay in between. The CDR3 loop is CASSQDNQPQHF. CDR3 DNA sequence: TGTGCCAGCAGCCAAGACAACCAGCCCCAGCATTTT.